A selection of T cell receptor beta chains follows, all from one sample in a study of Ad26.COV2.S vaccination and SARS-CoV-2 variants. The protocol was immunoSEQ multiplex PCR, while the TCRdb copy is restricted to in-frame clones and leaves out a portion. The table records about 350,000 clones, around 83% of them present only once. The input for sequencing was peripheral blood, taken in a trial of Ad26.COV2.S vaccine versus placebo. The origin of the receptors is a person between 18 and 65 years old who received the Ad26.COV2.S COVID-19 vaccine or a placebo. CDR3s include the opening cysteine and the closing phenylalanine or tryptophan. A D gene is named only where the DNA matches it firmly. Clone size is not always given. Where it is, it says once, few, many or a class for expanded clones.

>TRBV25-1|NA|TRBJ2-3|15|NA
CASISGLTTTDTQYF
TGTGCCAGCATTTCGGGACTTACCACTACAGATACGCAGTATTTT
>TRBV27|NA|TRBJ2-2|16|NA
CASSSLWGRDTGELFF
TGTGCCAGCAGTTCACTCTGGGGGCGCGACACCGGGGAGCTGTTTTTT
>TRBV6-2/TRBV6-3|once|TRBJ2-3|17|NA
CASSYDVGGASTDTQYF
TGTGCCAGCAGTTACGATGTTGGGGGCGCGAGCACAGATACGCAGTATTTT
>TRBV4-3|NA|TRBJ1-6|15|TRBD1
CASSLGTGGDSPLHF
TGCGCCAGCAGCCTCGGGACAGGGGGCGATTCACCCCTCCACTTT
>TRBV4-1|NA|TRBJ1-3|16|NA
CASSPGAVANTDTIYF
TGCGCCAGCAGCCCAGGGGCAGTGGCCAACACGGACACCATATATTTT
>TRBV7-9|NA|TRBJ2-1|15|NA
CASSLAGASYNEQFF
TGTGCCAGCAGCTTAGCCGGGGCCTCCTACAATGAGCAGTTCTTC
>TRBV27|NA|TRBJ1-5|15|TRBD1
CASSRDRGGIQPQHF
TGTGCCAGCAGTCGGGACAGGGGGGGGATTCAGCCCCAGCATTTT
>TRBV10-2|NA|TRBJ2-6|17|NA
CASSESTAPSGANVLTF
TGCGCCAGCAGTGAGTCGACGGCCCCCTCTGGGGCCAACGTCCTGACTTTC
>TRBV30|few|TRBJ1-2|13|NA
CAWGYGTNYGYTF
TGTGCCTGGGGATACGGAACTAACTATGGCTACACCTTC
>TRBV19|NA|TRBJ1-2|11|NA
CASSRGYGYTF
TGTGCCAGTAGTAGGGGTTATGGCTACACCTTC
>TRBV24-1|NA|TRBJ2-2|14|TRBD1
CATSQGQHTGELFF
TGTGCCACCTCCCAGGGACAGCACACCGGGGAGCTGTTTTTT
>TRBV5-5|NA|TRBJ2-3|15|TRBD2
CASSPTSGRSATQYF
TGTGCCAGCAGCCCGACTAGCGGGAGGAGTGCTACGCAGTATTTT
>TRBV2|NA|TRBJ2-5|20|NA
CASSVAGTPHQPQSQETQYF
TGTGCCAGCAGTGTCGCCGGGACACCGCACCAGCCACAATCACAAGAGACCCAGTACTTC
>TRBV19|NA|TRBJ1-5|15|TRBD1
CASSIDGTGNQPQHF
TGTGCCAGTAGTATAGACGGGACAGGTAATCAGCCCCAGCATTTT
>TRBV6-5|NA|TRBJ2-3|15|TRBD1
CASSQTRDRGDTQYF
TGTGCCAGCAGTCAGACCCGGGACAGGGGAGATACGCAGTATTTT
>TRBV9|NA|TRBJ1-1|16|NA
CASSVNSWFSDTEAFF
TGTGCCAGCAGCGTAAACTCGTGGTTCTCGGACACTGAAGCTTTCTTT
>TRBV30|NA|TRBJ1-2|14|NA
CASSVGVSNYGYTF
TGTGCCAGTTCCGTCGGGGTTTCGAACTATGGCTACACCTTC
>TRBV5-6|NA|TRBJ2-7|16|NA
CASSLSLRGTGYEQYF
TGTGCCAGCAGCCTGAGCCTCAGGGGTACGGGCTACGAGCAGTACTTC
>TRBV13|once|TRBJ2-7|16|TRBD2
CASSSPGTSASYEQYF
TGTGCCAGCAGCTCTCCCGGGACTAGCGCTTCCTACGAGCAGTACTTC
>TRBV5-1|NA|TRBJ2-5|14|NA
CASSLVPDQETQYF
TGCGCCAGCAGCTTGGTTCCAGACCAAGAGACCCAGTACTTC
>TRBV18|NA|TRBJ2-1|14|NA
CASSPPSGYNEQFF
TGTGCCAGCTCACCACCTAGCGGTTACAATGAGCAGTTCTTC
>TRBV9|NA|TRBJ2-7|15|NA
CASSVQGDVWYEQYF
TGTGCCAGCAGCGTCCAAGGGGACGTATGGTACGAGCAGTACTTC